This T cell receptor beta chain comes out of a study of blood T cell repertoires in COVID-19. Study as a whole: Sites across the United States, Italy and Spain contributed samples from acute and convalescent COVID-19.

With 3 bases clipped from V and 8 bases from J, the junction kept 11 bases outside the gene matches. The length of the CDR3 is 16 residues. CDR1 and CDR2 from the germline V gene are KGHSH and LQKENI. Per the authors' pipeline: Estimation of nucleated cell counts was performed using reference gene primer amplification. Data came from immunoSEQ multiplex PCR; TCRdb stores just in-frame clones and leaves some out. Clonal size and the V and J genes are those of that table, whereas D and trimming came from the DNA. The sample comprises fewer than 100,000 clones, around 88% of which are singletons, and more than 7% rests with the top ten.

Sample: peripheral blood. The source is a man aged 55 to 70 with acute or convalescent COVID-19. The V gene is TRBV18, the J gene TRBJ2-1, with 9 bases matching TRBD2. CDR3 region: CASSPTLQAGGDEQFF. The CDR3 DNA reads TGTGCCAGCTCACCCACACTCCAAGCGGGAGGAGATGAGCAGTTCTTC. The entire variable domain, with the rest obtained from reference TRBV18 and TRBJ2-1, is as follows: NAGVMQNPRHLVRRRGQEARLRCSPMKGHSHVYWYRQLPEEGLKFMVYLQKENIIDESGMPKERFSAEFPKEGPSILRIQQVVRGDSAAYFCASSPTLQAGGDEQFFGPGTRLTVL.